These 22 T cell receptor beta chains share one sample of origin, sequenced in a study of shared clonotypes between healthy human individuals. Naive CD8 cells, CD45RO-negative and positively selected for CCR7, excluded terminally differentiated effector memory CD45RA+ cells. Assay: immunoSEQ multiplex PCR; the TCRdb copy retains only in-frame clones and omits some. The sample shows 2 million to 2.5 million clones, about 93% of them seen only once. Input material: naive CD8+ T cells from PBMCs. The receptors originated from a man aged 18 to 30 in good health. Some clones in this sample may be carry-over from other donors' samples.

The V and J genes are TRBV7-6 and TRBJ2-2; 8 nucleotides line up with TRBD2. The CDR3 loop spans 16 amino acids. The junction had 3 bases not matched to a gene; V was cut back by 2 bases and J by 1 base. The germline CDR1 and CDR2 sequences are SGHVS and FNYEAQ. CDR3 amino acids: CASSLLAGVNTGELFF. CDR3 nucleotide sequence: TGTGCCAGCAGCTTACTAGCGGGCGTGAACACCGGGGAGCTGTTTTTT.

The chain joins TRBV11-1 to TRBJ1-1; D unresolved. The CDR3 extends over 13 amino acids. With 1 base removed from V and 11 bases from J, the gap between germline ends came to 14 bases. Germline lookup yields CDR1 SGHAT and CDR2 FQDESV (reference sequence). CDR3 sequence: CASSLVEPYEAFF. The CDR3 DNA sequence: TGTGCCAGCAGCTTAGTAGAACCCTACGAGGCTTTCTTT. The whole variable domain, remainder taken from reference TRBV11-1 and TRBJ1-1, is EAEVAQSPRYKITEKSQAVAFWCDPISGHATLYWYRQILGQGPELLVQFQDESVVDDSQLPKDRFSAERLKGVDSTLKIQPAELGDSAMYLCASSLVEPYEAFFGQGTRLTVV.

The chain employs TRBV5-1 and TRBJ2-1; D is possibly TRBD2 (6 bases). Germline lookup yields CDR1 SGHRS and CDR2 YFSETQ. Trimming removed 1 base at V and 4 bases at J, with 24 bases between. CDR3 length: 19 residues. The CDR3 sequence: CASSLRGSVAGPFYNEQFF. DNA for the CDR3: TGCGCCAGCAGCTTGCGAGGTAGTGTTGCGGGGCCCTTTTACAATGAGCAGTTCTTC.

The V and J genes are TRBV6-5 and TRBJ1-2; maybe TRBD1 (5 bases). This CDR3 has 14 amino acids. The V gene's germline CDR1 is MNHEY and CDR2 SVGAGI. With 5 bases removed from V and 4 bases from J, the gap between germline ends came to 14 bases. The CDR3 region is CASSANRMGYGYTF. CDR3 in DNA: TGTGCCAGCAGTGCCAACAGGATGGGCTATGGCTACACCTTC.

This clone is a singleton in its sample. The chain joins TRBV27 to TRBJ2-1; the D gene could be TRBD1 or TRBD2 (5 bases each). This CDR3 contains 16 residues. V was clipped by 0 bases and J by 4 bases, with 13 bases between them. Germline CDR1 MNHEY, CDR2 SMNVEV (reference sequence). The CDR3 DNA is TGTGCCAGCAGTTTATCAGCCGGAGAGGGGTACAATGAGCAGTTCTTC. It translates to CASSLSAGEGYNEQFF.

This chain uses TRBV5-6 with TRBJ2-4, with 9 bases matching TRBD1. This CDR3 has 16 amino acids. Germline loops: CDR1 SGHDT, CDR2 YYEEEE. With V trimmed by 4 bases and J by 2 bases, 7 bases remained unmatched. The CDR3 loop is CASSGTGFGTKNIQYF. In DNA form, the CDR3 reads TGTGCCAGCAGCGGGACAGGGTTCGGGACCAAAAACATTCAGTACTTC.

The J gene is TRBJ1-2, the V gene TRBV19, with 8 nucleotides matching TRBD1. Germline V gene data show CDR1 as LNHDA and CDR2 as SQIVND (reference sequence). Trimming cost V 2 bases and J 9 bases; bases outside gene matches: 5. The CDR3 loop spans 13 amino acids. This CDR3 is CASSILQGARYTF. The CDR3 DNA follows: TGTGCCAGTAGTATATTGCAGGGGGCACGCTACACCTTC.

The J gene is TRBJ1-1, the V gene TRBV27; D ambiguous. The ends were cut back, 7 bases at V and 6 bases at J, with 18 bases in the middle. Germline V gives CDR1 MNHEY, CDR2 SMNVEV (reference sequence). The CDR3 length is 14 residues. CDR3 DNA sequence: TGTGCCAGCATTTCCCCTTCGGGGTTGCCTGAAGCTTTCTTT. Its translation: CASISPSGLPEAFF.

With respect to this clone: The same CDR3 can be traced to other DNA sequences in this sample. V and J are TRBV11-2 and TRBJ2-1; no reliable D call. V dropped 1 base and J dropped 5 bases, with 6 bases sitting between them. The CDR3 length is 13 residues. Germline V gene sequence: CDR1 SGHAT, CDR2 FQNNGV. Here the CDR3 DNA reads TGTGCCAGCAGCTTAGTGGTGAACAATGAGCAGTTCTTC. This gives the protein CASSLVVNNEQFF.

V usage is TRBV7-8 and J usage is TRBJ1-6; the D gene is possibly TRBD1 (6 bases). The CDR3 runs to 14 residues. In germline, CDR1 is SGHVS, CDR2 FQNEAQ. With 1 base removed from V and 10 bases from J, the gap between germline ends came to 11 bases. CDR3 sequence: CASSLEAGDSPLHF. DNA for the CDR3: TGTGCCAGCAGCTTAGAGGCAGGGGACTCACCCCTCCACTTT.

V usage is TRBV6-5 and J usage is TRBJ1-1, with a tentative D call TRBD1 (6 bases). The ends were cut back, 6 bases at V and 3 bases at J, with 11 bases in the middle. The CDR3 extends over 13 amino acids. Looked up from germline, CDR1 is MNHEY and CDR2 is SVGAGI. CDR3 in amino acids: CASSGRGYTEAFF. For the CDR3, the DNA is TGTGCCAGCAGCGGCAGGGGATACACTGAAGCTTTCTTT.

V gene TRBV5-1 combines with J gene TRBJ1-4, with D hard to call. The CDR3 spans 14 residues. Germline lookup yields CDR1 SGHRS and CDR2 YFSETQ. The V and J ends lost 5 bases and 0 bases respectively, with 8 bases between them. The CDR3 bases are TGCGCCAGCAGTTCCGGGGCAACTAATGAAAAACTGTTTTTT. Amino acids: CASSSGATNEKLFF.

This clone was observed once. Different DNA sequences within this sample yield the same CDR3. The chain joins TRBV15 to TRBJ1-5; D is unclear. Looked up from germline, CDR1 is LNHNV and CDR2 is YYDKDF (reference sequence). CDR3 length: 14 amino acids. With 1 base removed from V and 4 bases from J, the gap between germline ends came to 8 bases. The CDR3 loop reads CATSRGRDNQPQHF. The CDR3 DNA reads TGTGCCACCAGCAGAGGACGGGATAATCAGCCCCAGCATTTT.

This clone occurred a few times. This chain joins TRBV30 and TRBJ1-1; 10 bases line up with TRBD1. The germline gives CDR1 GTSNPN, CDR2 SVGIG (reference sequence). The CDR3 covers 12 residues. V lost 4 bases to trimming and J lost 11 bases; unmatched junction nucleotides: 7. CDR3: CAWTPGQGWAFF. CDR3 bases: TGTGCCTGGACACCGGGACAGGGGTGGGCTTTCTTT.

The chain employs TRBV6-6 and TRBJ1-3; D is unclear. There are 14 residues in the CDR3. V lost 2 bases, J lost 0 bases, and 5 bases lay in between. Germline V gives CDR1 MNHNY, CDR2 SVGAGI (reference sequence). CDR3 sequence reads: CASSYAISGNTIYF. The CDR3 nucleotides read TGTGCCAGCAGTTACGCTATCTCTGGAAACACCATATATTTT.

The V call is TRBV9, the J call TRBJ2-2; 7 nucleotides line up with TRBD2. CDR1 and CDR2 (germline): SGDLS, YYNGEE. The V and J ends lost 0 bases and 4 bases, in that order; junction bases with no gene match: 9. The CDR3 is made up of 17 amino acids. The CDR3 is CASSVAVSGMGTGELFF. The CDR3 DNA follows: TGTGCCAGCAGCGTAGCCGTGAGCGGGATGGGCACCGGGGAGCTGTTTTTT.

Only a few counts were recorded for this clone. This chain joins TRBV28 and TRBJ1-3; no definite D call. The germline V gene encodes CDR1 MDHEN and CDR2 SYDVKM. V lost 2 bases, J lost 1 base, and 9 bases lay in between. This CDR3 is built from 15 residues. In DNA form, the CDR3 reads TGTGCCAGCAGTTTACTATCGGGATCTGGAAACACCATATATTTT. It codes for CASSLLSGSGNTIYF.

This clone appeared a single time. A read error may produce the germline difference seen at one junction end. The chain combines TRBV4-1 with TRBJ2-1; D is undetermined. Looked up from germline, CDR1 is MGHRA and CDR2 is YSYEKL. This CDR3 contains 16 residues. The CDR3 DNA follows: TGCGCCGGCAGCCAAGCACTTACAAGCTCCTACAATGAGCAGTTCTTC. Translation gives CAGSQALTSSYNEQFF.

This sequence joins TRBV6-1 and TRBJ1-1; D not certain. The germline V gene has CDR1 MNHNS and CDR2 SASEGT. V lost 3 bases and J lost 5, with 7 bases in between. The CDR3 totals 12 residues. CDR3 amino acids: CASSDSVTEAFF. CDR3 coding DNA: TGTGCCAGCAGTGATTCGGTGACTGAAGCTTTCTTT.

The chain combines TRBV27 with TRBJ2-2; no clear D gene. From germline, CDR1 is MNHEY and CDR2 SMNVEV (reference sequence). The CDR3 totals 13 residues. V shed 7 bases and J shed 5 bases, with 11 bases lying between them. The CDR3 nucleotides read TGTGCCAGCAATGATAGGGCTACCGGGGAGCTGTTTTTT. Its protein product is CASNDRATGELFF.

The gene calls are TRBV27 and TRBJ2-7; 7 positions agree with TRBD1. CDR3 length equals 15 residues. The germline V gene has CDR1 MNHEY and CDR2 SMNVEV (reference sequence). With V trimmed by 6 bases and J by 4 bases, 12 bases remained unmatched. CDR3 coding DNA: TGTGCCAGCAGCCTTTTAGACAGGGTTGCGTACGAGCAGTACTTC. Translated: CASSLLDRVAYEQYF.

The chain carries TRBV4-2 and TRBJ2-7, with TRBD1 matching 9 bases. After removal of 5 bases from V and 5 bases from J, the junction contained 10 bases not matched to a gene. The germline V gene encodes CDR1 LGHNA and CDR2 YNFKEQ. The CDR3 has 15 residues. The CDR3 spells CASSMRTGDMDEQYF. The CDR3 DNA sequence: TGTGCCAGCAGCATGAGGACAGGGGATATGGACGAGCAGTACTTC.